This T cell receptor beta chain was captured by sequencing in a study of PD-L1 blockade in urothelial cancer. On the study more broadly: Between 0 and 3 prior chemotherapy regimens had been given to patients. Samples came from 3 weeks, at the second dose, and 6 weeks into treatment.

Time point noted: pretreatment peripheral blood. Patients each gave 1 to 8 samples, pretreatment and on-treatment. Assay used: immunoSEQ multiplex PCR; TCRdb lists only in-frame clones, some missing. In the table there are 35,000 to 45,000 clones, approximately 90% of which are singletons. This clone was seen just once. Its target is not known. Overall study findings and caveats: Pretreatment TCR clonality in blood under the median foretold superior survival.

The CDR3 loop spans 12 amino acids. Per germline, CDR1 KGHSH and CDR2 LQKENI. J gave up 3 bases and V 4 bases, and 0 bases lay outside the gene matches. This TCR was sampled from an older woman with urothelial cancer. The sample consisted of PBMCs, taken around atezolizumab (anti-PD-L1) treatment. The chain is built from TRBV18 and TRBJ2-7, with 7 bases that match TRBD1. This chain's CDR3 is CASSRDSYEQYF. The CDR3 DNA reads as TGTGCCAGCTCACGGGACAGCTACGAGCAGTACTTC.